The clone carrying this T cell receptor beta chain was seen many times. It was uncontrolled infection, other autoimmune disease, pregnancy or lactation that excluded patients. The source of the PBMCs was 9.5 to 10 ml of fresh peripheral blood. Amplified regions were TCR beta CDR3 sequences from RNA transcripts. Researchers ran a first-round RT-PCR on the TCR CDR3 using the HTBI primer set. TCRdb fed the multiplex PCR reads into MiXCR, producing one record per CDR3 protein. The table lists 300,000 to 450,000 distinct CDR3 sequences, around 18% of them singletons, with 15% to 17% in the top ten. These data are taken from a study of T cells in Graves' hyperthyroidism and ophthalmopathy. The CDR3 has 15 residues. The germline V and J ends were trimmed by 0 bases and 2 bases, with 10 bases remaining between them. CDR1 is MGHRA, CDR2 YSYEKL, per germline.

The V and J genes are TRBV4-1 and TRBJ2-5, with no clear D. The sequenced sample was blood. The receptor was isolated from a woman aged 40 to 55 with Graves' ophthalmopathy. CDR3 amino acids: CASSQDFTVQETQYF. The CDR3 DNA follows: TGCGCCAGCAGCCAAGATTTTACCGTACAAGAGACCCAGTACTTC.